This record concerns one T cell receptor beta chain sequence. With the 5' RACE reads reprocessed, TCRdb shows one record per CDR3 protein and no DNA. The table for this sample gives roughly 280,000 distinct CDR3 sequences. The record originates from a study of T cells expressing NK-cell markers. The TCR sequence derives from a man between 18 and 35 years old in good health. Sequences were obtained from blood T cells: a sorted CD56 or NKG2C T cell subset, CD4+ or CD8+ T cells, or bulk PBMC T cells (not recorded which).

CDR3 loop: CASSIQSSYNSPLHF. The gene calls are TRBV5-1 and TRBJ1-6. This CDR3 has 15 residues. Looked up from germline, CDR1 is SGHRS and CDR2 is YFSETQ.